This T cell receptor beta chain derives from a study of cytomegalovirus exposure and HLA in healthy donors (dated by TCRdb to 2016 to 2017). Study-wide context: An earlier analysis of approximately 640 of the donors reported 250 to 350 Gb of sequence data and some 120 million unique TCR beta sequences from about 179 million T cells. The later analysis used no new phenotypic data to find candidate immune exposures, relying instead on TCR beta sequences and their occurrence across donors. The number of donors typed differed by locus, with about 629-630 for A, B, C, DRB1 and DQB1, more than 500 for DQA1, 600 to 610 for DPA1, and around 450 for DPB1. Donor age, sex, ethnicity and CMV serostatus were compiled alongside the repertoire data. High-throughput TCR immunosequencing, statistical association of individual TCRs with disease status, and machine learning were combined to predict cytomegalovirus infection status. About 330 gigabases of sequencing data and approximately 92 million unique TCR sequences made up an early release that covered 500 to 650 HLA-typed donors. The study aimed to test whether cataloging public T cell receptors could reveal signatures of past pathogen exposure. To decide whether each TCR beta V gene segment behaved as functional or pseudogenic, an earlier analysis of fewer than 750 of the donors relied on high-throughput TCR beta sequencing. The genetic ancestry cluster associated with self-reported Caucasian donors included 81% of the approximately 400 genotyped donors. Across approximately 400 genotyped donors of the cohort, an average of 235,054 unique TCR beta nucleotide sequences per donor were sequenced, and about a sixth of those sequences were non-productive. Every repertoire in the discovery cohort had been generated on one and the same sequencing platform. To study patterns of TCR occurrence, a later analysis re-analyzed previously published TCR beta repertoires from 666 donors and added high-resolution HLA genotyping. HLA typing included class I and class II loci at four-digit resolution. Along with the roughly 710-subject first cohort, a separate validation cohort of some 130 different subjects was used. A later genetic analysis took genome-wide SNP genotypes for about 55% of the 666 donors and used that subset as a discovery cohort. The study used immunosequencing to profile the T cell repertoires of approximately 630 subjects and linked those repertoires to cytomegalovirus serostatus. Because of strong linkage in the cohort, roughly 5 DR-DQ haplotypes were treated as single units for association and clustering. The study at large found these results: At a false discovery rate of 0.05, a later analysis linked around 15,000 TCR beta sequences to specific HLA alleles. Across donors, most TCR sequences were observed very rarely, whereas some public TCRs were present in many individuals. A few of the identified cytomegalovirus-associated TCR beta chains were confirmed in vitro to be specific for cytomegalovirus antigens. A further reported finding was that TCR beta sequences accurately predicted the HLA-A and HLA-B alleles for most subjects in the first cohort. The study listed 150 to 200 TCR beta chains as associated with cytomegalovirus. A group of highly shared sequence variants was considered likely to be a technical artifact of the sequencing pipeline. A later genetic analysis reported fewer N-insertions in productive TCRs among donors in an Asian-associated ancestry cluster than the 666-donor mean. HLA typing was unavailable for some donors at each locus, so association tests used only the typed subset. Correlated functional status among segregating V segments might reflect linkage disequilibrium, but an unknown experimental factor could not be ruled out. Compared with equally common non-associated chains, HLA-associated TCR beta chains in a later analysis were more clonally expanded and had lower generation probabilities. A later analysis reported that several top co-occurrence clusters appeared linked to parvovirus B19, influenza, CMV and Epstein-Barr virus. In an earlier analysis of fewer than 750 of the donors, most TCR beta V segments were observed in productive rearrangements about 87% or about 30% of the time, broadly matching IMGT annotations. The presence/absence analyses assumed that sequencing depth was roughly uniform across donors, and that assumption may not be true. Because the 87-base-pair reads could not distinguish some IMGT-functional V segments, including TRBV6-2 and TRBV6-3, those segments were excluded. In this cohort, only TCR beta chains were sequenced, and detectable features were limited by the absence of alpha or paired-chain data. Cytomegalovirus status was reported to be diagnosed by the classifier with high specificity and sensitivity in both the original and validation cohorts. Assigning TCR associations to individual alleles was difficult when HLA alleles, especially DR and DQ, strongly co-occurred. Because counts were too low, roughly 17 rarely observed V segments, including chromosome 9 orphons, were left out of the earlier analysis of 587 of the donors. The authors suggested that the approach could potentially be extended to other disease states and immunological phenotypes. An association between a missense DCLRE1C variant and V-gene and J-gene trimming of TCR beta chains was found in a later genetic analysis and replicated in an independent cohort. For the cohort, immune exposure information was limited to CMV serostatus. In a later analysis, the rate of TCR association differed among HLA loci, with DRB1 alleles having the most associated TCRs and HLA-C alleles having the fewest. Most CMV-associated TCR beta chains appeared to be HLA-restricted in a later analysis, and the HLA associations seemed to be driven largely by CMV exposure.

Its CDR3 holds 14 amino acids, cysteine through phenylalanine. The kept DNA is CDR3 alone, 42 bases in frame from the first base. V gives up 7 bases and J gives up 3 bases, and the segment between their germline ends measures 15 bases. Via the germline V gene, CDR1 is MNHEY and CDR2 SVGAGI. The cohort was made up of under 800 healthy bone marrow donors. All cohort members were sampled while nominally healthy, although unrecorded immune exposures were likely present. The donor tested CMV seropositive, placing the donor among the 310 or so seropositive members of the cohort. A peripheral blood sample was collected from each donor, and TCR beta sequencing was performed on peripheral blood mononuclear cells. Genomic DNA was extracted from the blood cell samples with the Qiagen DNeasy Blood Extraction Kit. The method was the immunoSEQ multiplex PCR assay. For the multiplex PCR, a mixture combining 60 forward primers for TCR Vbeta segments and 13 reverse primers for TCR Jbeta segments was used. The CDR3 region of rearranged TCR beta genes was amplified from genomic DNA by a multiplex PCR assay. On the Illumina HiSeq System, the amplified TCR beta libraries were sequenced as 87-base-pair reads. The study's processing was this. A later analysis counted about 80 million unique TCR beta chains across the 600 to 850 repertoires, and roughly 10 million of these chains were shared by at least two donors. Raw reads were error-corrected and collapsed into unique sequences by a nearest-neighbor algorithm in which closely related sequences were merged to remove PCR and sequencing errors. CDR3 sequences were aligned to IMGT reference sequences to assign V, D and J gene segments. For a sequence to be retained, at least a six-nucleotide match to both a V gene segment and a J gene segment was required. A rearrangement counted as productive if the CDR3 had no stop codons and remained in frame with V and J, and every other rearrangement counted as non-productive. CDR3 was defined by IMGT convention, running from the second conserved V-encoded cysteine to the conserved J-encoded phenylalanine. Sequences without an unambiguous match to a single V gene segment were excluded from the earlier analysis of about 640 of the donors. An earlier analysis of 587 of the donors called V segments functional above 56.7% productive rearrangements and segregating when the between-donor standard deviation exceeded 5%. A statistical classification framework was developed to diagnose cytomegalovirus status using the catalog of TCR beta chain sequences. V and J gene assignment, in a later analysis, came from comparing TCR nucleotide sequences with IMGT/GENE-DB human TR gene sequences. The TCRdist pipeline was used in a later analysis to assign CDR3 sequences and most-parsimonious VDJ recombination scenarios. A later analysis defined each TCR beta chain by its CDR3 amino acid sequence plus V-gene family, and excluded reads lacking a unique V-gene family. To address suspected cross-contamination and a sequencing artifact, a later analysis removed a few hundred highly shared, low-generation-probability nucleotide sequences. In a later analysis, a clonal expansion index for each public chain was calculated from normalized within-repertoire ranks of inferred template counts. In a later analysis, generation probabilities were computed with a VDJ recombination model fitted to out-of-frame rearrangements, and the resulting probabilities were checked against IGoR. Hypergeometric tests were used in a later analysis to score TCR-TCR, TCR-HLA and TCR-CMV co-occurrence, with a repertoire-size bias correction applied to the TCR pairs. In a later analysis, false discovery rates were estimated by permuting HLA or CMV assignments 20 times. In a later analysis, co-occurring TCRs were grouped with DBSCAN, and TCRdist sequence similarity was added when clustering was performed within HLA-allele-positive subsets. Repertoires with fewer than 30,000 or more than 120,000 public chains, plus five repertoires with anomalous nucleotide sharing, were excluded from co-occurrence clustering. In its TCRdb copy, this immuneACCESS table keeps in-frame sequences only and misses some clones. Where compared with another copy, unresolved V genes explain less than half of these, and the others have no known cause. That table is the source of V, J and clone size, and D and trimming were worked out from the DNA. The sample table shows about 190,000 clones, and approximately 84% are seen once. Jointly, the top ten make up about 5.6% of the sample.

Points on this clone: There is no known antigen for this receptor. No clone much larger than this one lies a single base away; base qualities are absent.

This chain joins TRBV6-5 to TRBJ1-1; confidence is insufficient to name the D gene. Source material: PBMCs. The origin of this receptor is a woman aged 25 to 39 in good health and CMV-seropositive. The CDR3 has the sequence CASTPGGVHTEAFF. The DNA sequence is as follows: TGTGCCAGCACCCCGGGCGGGGTCCACACTGAAGCTTTCTTT.